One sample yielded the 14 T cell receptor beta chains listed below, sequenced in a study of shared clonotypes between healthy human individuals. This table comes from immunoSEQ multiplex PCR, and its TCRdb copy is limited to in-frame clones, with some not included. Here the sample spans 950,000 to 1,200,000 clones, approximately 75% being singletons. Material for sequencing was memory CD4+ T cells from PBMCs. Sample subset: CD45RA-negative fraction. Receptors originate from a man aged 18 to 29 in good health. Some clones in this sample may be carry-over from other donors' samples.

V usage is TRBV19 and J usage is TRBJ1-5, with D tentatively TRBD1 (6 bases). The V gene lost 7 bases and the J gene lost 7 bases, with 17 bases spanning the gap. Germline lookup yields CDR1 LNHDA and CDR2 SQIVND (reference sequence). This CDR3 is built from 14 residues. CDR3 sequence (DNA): TGTGCCAGTAACCTACACAGGGCTGTGCAGCCCCAGCATTTT. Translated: CASNLHRAVQPQHF.

The CDR3 protein is CASGEGNYGYTF. CDR3 DNA: TGTGCCTCCGGGGAGGGCAACTATGGCTACACCTTC. The V call is TRBV10-3, the J call TRBJ1-2; no clear D. The V end lost 11 bases, the J end lost 2 bases, and 12 bases lay between the germline ends. The CDR3 covers 12 residues. Germline CDR1 and CDR2: ENHRY and SYGVKD.

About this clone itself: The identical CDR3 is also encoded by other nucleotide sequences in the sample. In DNA form, the CDR3 reads TGTGCCAGCAGCTTGGAACCTAACACTGAAGCTTTCTTT. It yields the protein CASSLEPNTEAFF. The rearrangement joins TRBV7-3 to TRBJ1-1; D gene ambiguous. The CDR3 covers 13 residues. Germline values: CDR1 SGHTA, CDR2 FQGTGA. Between the trimmed V and J ends, which lost 3 bases and 2 bases, there was a span of 7 bases.

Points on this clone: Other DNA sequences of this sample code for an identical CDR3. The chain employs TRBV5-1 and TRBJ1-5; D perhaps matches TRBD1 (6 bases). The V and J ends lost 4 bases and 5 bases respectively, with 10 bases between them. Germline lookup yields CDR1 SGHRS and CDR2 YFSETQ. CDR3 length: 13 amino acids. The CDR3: CASSLSGDQPQHF. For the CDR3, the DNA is TGCGCCAGCAGCCTGTCAGGGGATCAGCCCCAGCATTTT.

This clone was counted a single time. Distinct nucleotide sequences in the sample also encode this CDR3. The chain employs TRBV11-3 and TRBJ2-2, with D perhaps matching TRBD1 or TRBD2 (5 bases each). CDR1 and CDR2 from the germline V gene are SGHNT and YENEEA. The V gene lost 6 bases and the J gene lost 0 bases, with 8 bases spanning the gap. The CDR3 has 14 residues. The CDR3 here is CASSSGPNTGELFF. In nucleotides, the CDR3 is TGTGCCAGCAGTTCGGGGCCGAACACCGGGGAGCTGTTTTTT.

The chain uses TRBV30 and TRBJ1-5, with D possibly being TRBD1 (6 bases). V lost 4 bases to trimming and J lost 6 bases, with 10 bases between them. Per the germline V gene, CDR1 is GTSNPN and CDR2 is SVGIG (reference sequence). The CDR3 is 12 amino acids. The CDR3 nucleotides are TGTGCCTGGAAACAGGGTGGTCAGCCCCAGCATTTT. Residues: CAWKQGGQPQHF.

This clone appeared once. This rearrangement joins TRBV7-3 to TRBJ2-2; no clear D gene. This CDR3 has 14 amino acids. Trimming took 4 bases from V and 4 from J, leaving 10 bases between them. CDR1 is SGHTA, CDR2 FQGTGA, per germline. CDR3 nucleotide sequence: TGTGCCAGCAGCTCGGGTGAATCCACCGGGGAGCTGTTTTTT. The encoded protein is CASSSGESTGELFF.

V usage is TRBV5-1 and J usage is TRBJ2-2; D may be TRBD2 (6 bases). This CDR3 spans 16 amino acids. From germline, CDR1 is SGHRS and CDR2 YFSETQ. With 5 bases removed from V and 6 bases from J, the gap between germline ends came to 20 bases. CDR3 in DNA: TGCGCCAGCAGAACTATGGGCAGGGAGGATGCCGGGGAGCTGTTTTTT. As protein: CASRTMGREDAGELFF.

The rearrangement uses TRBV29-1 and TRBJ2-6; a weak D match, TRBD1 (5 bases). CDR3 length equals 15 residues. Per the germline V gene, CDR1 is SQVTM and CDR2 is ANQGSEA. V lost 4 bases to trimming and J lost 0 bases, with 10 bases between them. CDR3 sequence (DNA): TGCAGCGTTGGACAGTCATCCTCTGGGGCCAACGTCCTGACTTTC. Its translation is CSVGQSSSGANVLTF.

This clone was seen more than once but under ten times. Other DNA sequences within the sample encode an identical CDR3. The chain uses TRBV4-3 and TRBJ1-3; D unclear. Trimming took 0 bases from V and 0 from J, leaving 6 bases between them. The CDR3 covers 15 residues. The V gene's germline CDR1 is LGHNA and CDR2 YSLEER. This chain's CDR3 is CASSQDPSSGNTIYF. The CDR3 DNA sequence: TGCGCCAGCAGCCAAGATCCCTCCTCTGGAAACACCATATATTTT.

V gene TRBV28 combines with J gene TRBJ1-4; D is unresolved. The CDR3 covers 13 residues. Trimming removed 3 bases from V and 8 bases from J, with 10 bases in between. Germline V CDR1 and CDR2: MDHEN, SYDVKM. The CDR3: CASSLGRTEKLFF. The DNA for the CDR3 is TGTGCCAGCAGTTTGGGCAGAACGGAAAAACTGTTTTTT.

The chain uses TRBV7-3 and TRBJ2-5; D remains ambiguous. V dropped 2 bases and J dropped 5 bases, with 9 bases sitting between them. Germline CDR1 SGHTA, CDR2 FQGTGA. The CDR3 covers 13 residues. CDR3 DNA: TGTGCCAGCAGCTTAGGTCCTGCGGAGACCCAGTACTTC. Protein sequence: CASSLGPAETQYF.

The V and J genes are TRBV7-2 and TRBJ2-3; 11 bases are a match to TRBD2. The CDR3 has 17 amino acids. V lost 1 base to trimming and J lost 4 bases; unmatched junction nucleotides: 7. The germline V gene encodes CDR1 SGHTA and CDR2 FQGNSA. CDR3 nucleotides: TGTGCCAGCAGCTTAGAGCTAGCGGGAGGTCCGGCAGATACGCAGTATTTT. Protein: CASSLELAGGPADTQYF.

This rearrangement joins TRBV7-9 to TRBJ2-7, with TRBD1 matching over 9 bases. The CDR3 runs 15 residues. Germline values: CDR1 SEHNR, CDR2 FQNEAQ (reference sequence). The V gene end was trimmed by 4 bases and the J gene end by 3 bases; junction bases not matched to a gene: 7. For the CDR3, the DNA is TGTGCCAGCAGCTCAAAGACGGGACAGGGCTACGAGCAGTACTTC. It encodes CASSSKTGQGYEQYF.